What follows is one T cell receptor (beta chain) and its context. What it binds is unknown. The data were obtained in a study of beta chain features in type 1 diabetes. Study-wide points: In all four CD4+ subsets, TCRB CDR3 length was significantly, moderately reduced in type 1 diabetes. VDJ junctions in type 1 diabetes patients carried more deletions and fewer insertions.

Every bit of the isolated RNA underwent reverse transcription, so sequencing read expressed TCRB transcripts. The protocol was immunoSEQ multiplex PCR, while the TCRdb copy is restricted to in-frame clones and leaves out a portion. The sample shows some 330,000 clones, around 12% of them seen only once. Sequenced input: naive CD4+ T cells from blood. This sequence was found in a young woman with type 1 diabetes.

This chain's CDR3 is CASSYSRAGEAFF. In nucleotides, the CDR3 is TGTGCCAGCAGTTACTCGCGGGCAGGTGAAGCTTTCTTT. This rearrangement joins TRBV6-5 to TRBJ1-1; D unresolved. This CDR3 comprises 13 residues. Germline CDR1 is MNHEY and CDR2 is SVGAGI. Trimming removed 0 bases from V and 7 bases from J, with 9 bases in between.